This record concerns one T cell receptor beta chain sequence. This clone has just a few counts. Its binding antigen is unknown. It has no much larger one-base neighbor in the sample; base qualities were not kept. V is cut by 2 bases and J by 5 bases, and the space between the germline ends is 4 bases. The CDR3 measures 11 amino acids from cysteine to phenylalanine. Only the CDR3 part of the read is kept: 33 bases, read in frame from the first base. CDR1 and CDR2 are drawn from the germline V gene: MDHEN, SYDVKM. The data belong to a study of graft-versus-host responses after intestinal transplantation (TCRdb year 2021). With respect to the entire study: Recipients received multivisceral, liver-intestinal, or isolated intestinal transplants. The cohort enrolled some 25 intestinal transplant recipients including one retransplant, and a few patients lacking pretransplant specimens were excluded. Samples from a few later patients were sequenced in-house on an Illumina MiSeq with MiXCR processing rather than by the commercial service. Alloreactive clones were identified by sequencing pre-transplant mixed lymphocyte reaction products and comparing them with unstimulated pre-transplant donor and recipient T cells. A peak of at least 4% donor T cells among recipient peripheral blood mononuclear cells was the definition used for donor T cell macrochimerism. Graft-versus-host and host-versus-graft alloreactive T cell clones were tracked in the graft, circulation and bone marrow after intestinal transplantation using bulk TCR-beta CDR3 sequencing. All recipients received anti-thymocyte globulin induction followed by maintenance tacrolimus and steroids for two to four years. The investigation overall reported the following: Early after transplant, peak levels of circulating GvH clones were associated with declines in HvG clones. The relatively low number and heterogeneity of intestinal transplant patients limited the conclusions. In patients with donor T cell macrochimerism, the allografts had high GvH to HvG T cell clonal ratios. GvH clones were found in recipient bone marrow, and some of the GvH clones appeared earlier in ileal mucosa or blood, which is consistent with an intestinal mucosal origin.

The library was obtained by the immunoSEQ multiplex PCR assay. For most patients, genomic DNA was isolated using the Qiagen DNeasy Blood and Tissue Kit and was shipped frozen to Adaptive Biotechnologies for TCR sequencing. For most patients, genomic DNA was subjected to high-throughput TCR-beta CDR3 sequencing by Adaptive Biotechnologies. Per the authors' processing: TCR sequencing data were retrieved from Adaptive's ImmunoSEQ software for roughly 20 patients, whereas three other patients were processed with MiXCR and VDJtools. To correct CD4 versus CD8 sorting errors, sequences present in both subsets at a frequency ratio below 5:1 were removed. CDR3 nucleotide sequences shared between donor and recipient were removed because the origin of such sequences could not be assigned. Alloreactive clones required at least 2-fold expansion over unstimulated cells and minimum CFSE-low frequency of 0.002% (template counts) or 0.001% (read counts). Clones were considered mappable if detected in sequenced pre-transplant spleen, lymph node, or MLR CFSE-low populations of the donor or recipient. Cumulative frequency of alloreactive clones was calculated as a percentage of all sequences weighted by copy number. TCRdb provides this immuneACCESS table in a form limited to in-frame rearrangements. Some clones are lacking; in checked studies, under half of them reflect an unresolved V gene, and why the rest are absent is not known. That table supplies the V and J calls and clone size; D and trimming were determined from the DNA. In this sample the table shows about 94,000 clones, more than 85% of which occur a single time. Jointly, the top ten make up around 0.49% of the sample.

The sample's time point, from its label and the paper: cells obtained before transplantation from donor or recipient. CD3+CD4+ and CD3+CD8+ populations were FACS-sorted from unstimulated pre-transplant donor and recipient cells taken from spleen or lymph nodes. The material sequenced was unstimulated CD8+ T cells sorted from spleen or lymph node cells, taken before intestinal transplant. This chain is built from TRBV28 and TRBJ2-7, with no confident D gene call. The receptor's source is a human donor who received an intestinal transplant. The CDR3 protein: CASSLNNEQYF. The nucleotides read TGTGCCAGCAGTTTAAACAACGAGCAGTACTTC.